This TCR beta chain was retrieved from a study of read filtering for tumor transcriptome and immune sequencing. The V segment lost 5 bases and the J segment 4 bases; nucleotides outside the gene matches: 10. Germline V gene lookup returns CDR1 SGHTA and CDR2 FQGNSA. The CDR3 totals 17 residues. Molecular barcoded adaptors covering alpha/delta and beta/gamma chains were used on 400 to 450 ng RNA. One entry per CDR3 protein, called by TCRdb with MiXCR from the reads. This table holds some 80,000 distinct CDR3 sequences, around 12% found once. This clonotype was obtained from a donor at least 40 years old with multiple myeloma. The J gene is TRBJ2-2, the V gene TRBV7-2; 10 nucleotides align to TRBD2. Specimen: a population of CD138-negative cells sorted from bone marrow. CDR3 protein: CASSPSGRASITGELFF. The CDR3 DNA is TGTGCCAGCAGCCCAAGCGGGAGGGCCTCGATCACCGGGGAGCTGTTTTTT.